The clone carrying this T cell receptor (beta chain) showed up just once. The antigen remains unidentified. RNA was extracted with the RNeasy kit, and a quantity of roughly 0.45 to 1 ug was reverse transcribed using random hexamers. Amplification of TCR beta CDR3 was carried out by immunoSEQ multiplex PCR, which covered 54 Vbeta and 13 Jbeta segments. Via MiXCR, TCRdb re-called the immunoSEQ multiplex PCR reads, giving one row per CDR3 protein. The sample gives about 180,000 distinct CDR3 sequences, 90% to 95% of which show up once; 0.099% is in the top ten. Negative isolation was used for CD8+ and CD4+ T cells, and FACS enrichment was applied to TEMRA cells. The source of the sample is a study of CD8 T cells in Susac syndrome. Study-wide results and limits: The study acknowledged a relatively small number of individuals in its TCR sequencing and HLA analysis. Expansion of clones was not seen in the CD4+ T cell repertoires of Susac syndrome.

The germline CDR1 and CDR2 sequences are SGDLS and YYNGEE. This CDR3 region has 17 residues. Trimming removed 0 bases at V and 5 bases at J, with 20 bases between. The receptor's source is a human donor with Susac syndrome. The V gene is TRBV9, the J gene TRBJ2-5, with a tentative D call TRBD1 (6 bases). The specimen sequenced was CD4+ T cells from PBMCs. The CDR3 reads CASSVGGAGARWETQYF. CDR3 DNA: TGTGCCAGCAGCGTAGGGGGTGCAGGGGCGCGGTGGGAGACCCAGTACTTC.